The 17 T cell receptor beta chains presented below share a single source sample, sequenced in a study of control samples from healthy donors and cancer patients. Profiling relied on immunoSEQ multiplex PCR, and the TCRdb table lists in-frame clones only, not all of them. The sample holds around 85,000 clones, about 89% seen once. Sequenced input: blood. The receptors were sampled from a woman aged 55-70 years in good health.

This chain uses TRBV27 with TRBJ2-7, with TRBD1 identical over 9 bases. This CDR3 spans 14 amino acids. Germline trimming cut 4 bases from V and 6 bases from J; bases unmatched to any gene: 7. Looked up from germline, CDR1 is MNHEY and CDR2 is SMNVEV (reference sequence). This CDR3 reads CASSWDRVMGEQYF. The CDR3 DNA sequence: TGTGCCAGCAGTTGGGACAGGGTGATGGGCGAGCAGTACTTC.

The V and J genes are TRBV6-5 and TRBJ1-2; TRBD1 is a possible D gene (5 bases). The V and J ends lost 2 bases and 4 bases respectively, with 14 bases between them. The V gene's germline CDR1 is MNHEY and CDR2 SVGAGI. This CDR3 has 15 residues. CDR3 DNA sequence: TGTGCCAGCAGTTACCGGATTGACAGAGTCTATGGCTACACCTTC. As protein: CASSYRIDRVYGYTF.

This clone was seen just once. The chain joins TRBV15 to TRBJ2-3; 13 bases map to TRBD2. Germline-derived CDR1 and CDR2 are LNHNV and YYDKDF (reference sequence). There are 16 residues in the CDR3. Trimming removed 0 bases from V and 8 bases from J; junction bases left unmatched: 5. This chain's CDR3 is CATSREGLAGIGTQYF. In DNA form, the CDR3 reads TGTGCCACCAGCAGAGAGGGACTAGCGGGAATCGGTACGCAGTATTTT.

CDR3 amino acids: CASSLTGFLGTSVYEQYF. DNA for the CDR3: TGTGCCAGCAGCTTAACCGGGTTTCTGGGGACTAGCGTCTACGAGCAGTACTTC. The chain combines TRBV13 with TRBJ2-7; 10 bases are shared with TRBD2. The junction had 13 bases not matched to a gene; V was cut back by 2 bases and J by 3 bases. This CDR3 has 18 amino acids. CDR1 and CDR2 from the germline V gene are PRHDT and FYEKMQ (reference sequence).

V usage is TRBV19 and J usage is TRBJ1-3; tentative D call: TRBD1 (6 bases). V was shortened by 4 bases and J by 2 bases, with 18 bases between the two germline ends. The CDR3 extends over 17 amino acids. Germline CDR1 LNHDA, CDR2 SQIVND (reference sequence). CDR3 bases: TGTGCCAGTAGTAGCCGATTACAGGGTTCGGCTGGAAACACCATATATTTT. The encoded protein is CASSSRLQGSAGNTIYF.

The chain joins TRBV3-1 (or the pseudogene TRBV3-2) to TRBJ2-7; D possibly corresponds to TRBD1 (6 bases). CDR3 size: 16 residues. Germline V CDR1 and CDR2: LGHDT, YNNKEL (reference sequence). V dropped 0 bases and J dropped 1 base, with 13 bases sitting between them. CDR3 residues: CASSQEGATASYEQYF. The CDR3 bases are TGTGCCAGCAGCCAAGAGGGGGCGACAGCGTCCTACGAGCAGTACTTC.

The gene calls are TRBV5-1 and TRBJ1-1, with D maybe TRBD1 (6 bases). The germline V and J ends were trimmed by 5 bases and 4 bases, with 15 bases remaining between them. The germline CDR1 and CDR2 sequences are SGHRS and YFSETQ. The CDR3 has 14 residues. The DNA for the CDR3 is TGCGCCAGCAGAGGGGGACCTAGCTCCACTGAAGCTTTCTTT. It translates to CASRGGPSSTEAFF.

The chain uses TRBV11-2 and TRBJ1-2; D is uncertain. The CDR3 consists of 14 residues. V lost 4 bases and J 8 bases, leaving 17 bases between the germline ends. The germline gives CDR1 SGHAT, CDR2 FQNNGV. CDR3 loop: CASSSPPPEGGYTF. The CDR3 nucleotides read TGTGCCAGCAGCTCCCCCCCTCCGGAGGGCGGCTACACCTTC.

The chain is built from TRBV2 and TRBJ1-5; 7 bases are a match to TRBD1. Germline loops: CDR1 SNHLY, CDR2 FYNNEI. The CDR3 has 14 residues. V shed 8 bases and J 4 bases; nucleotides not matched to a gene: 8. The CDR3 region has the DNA TGTGCCAGCTCCTGGGGGACAGAGAATCAGCCCCAGCATTTT. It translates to CASSWGTENQPQHF.

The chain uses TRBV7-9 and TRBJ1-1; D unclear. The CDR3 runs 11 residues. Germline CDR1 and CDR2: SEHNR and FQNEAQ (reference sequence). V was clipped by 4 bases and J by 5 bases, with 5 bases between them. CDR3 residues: CASSSFTEAFF. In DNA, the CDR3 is TGTGCCAGCAGCTCCTTTACTGAAGCTTTCTTT.

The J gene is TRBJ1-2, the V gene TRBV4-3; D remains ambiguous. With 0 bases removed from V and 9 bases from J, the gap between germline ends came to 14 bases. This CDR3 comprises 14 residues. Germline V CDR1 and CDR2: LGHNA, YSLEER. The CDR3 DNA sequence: TGCGCCAGCAGCCAAGATACCGGGCTAAGGAGCTACACCTTC. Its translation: CASSQDTGLRSYTF.

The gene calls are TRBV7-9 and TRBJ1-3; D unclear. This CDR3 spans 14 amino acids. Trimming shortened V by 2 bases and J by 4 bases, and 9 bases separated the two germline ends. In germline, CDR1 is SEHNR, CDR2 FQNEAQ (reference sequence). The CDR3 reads CASSLSGIGNTIYF. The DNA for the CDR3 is TGTGCCAGCAGCTTAAGCGGGATCGGAAACACCATATATTTT.

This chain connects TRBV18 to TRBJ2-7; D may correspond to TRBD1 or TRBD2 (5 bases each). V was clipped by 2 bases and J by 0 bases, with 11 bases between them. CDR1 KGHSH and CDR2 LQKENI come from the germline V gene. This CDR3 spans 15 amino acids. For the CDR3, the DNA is TGTGCCAGCTCACCAGGGCCAGGGAGCTCCTACGAGCAGTACTTC. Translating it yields CASSPGPGSSYEQYF.

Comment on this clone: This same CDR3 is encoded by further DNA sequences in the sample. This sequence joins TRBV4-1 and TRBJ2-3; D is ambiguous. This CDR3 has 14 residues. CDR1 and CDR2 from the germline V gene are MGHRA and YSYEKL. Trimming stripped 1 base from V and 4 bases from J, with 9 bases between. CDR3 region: CASSQVTVADTQYF. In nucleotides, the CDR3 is TGCGCCAGCAGCCAAGTTACGGTGGCAGATACGCAGTATTTT.

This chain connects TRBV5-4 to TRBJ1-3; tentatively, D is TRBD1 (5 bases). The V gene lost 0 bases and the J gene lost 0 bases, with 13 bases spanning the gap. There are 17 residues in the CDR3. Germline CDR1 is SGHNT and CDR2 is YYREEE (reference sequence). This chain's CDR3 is CASSLEGASSSGNTIYF. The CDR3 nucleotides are TGTGCCAGCAGCTTGGAAGGGGCTTCGAGCTCTGGAAACACCATATATTTT.

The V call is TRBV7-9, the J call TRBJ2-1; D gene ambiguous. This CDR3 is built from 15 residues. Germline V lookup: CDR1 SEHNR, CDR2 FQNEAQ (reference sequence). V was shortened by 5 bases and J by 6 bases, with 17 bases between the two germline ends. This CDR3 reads CASSASNFQFNEQFF. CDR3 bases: TGTGCCAGCAGCGCTAGTAACTTCCAATTCAATGAGCAGTTCTTC.

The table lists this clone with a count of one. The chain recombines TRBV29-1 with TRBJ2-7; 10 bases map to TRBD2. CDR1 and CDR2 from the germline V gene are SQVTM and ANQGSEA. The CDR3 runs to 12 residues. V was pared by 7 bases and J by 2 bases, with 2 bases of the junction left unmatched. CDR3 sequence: CSGTSGPYEQYF. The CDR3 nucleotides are TGCAGCGGGACTAGCGGCCCCTACGAGCAGTACTTC.